This record looks at one TCR beta chain sequence and its context. The clone's antigen remains unknown. No qualities accompany the bases; no much larger clone lies one base away. The sample is drawn from a study of shared clonotypes between healthy human individuals (dated by TCRdb to about 2020). About the full investigation: The cohort comprised two women and a few men aged 18 to 49 years. For each donor, three plates each were used for CD4 naive and CD4 memory, two plates were used for CD8 naive, and one plate was used for CD8 memory. To estimate repertoire size and how much clonotypes are shared between individuals, the study performed deep sequencing of blood TCR repertoires from about 5 healthy adults. To increase sequencing depth and limit assay-specific biases, TCR repertoire library preparation and sequencing were carried out by different laboratories using diverse techniques. Each donor's leukapheresis produced roughly between roughly 0.9 and 9 billion PBMCs.

Donors were healthy HIV-negative adults with no recently reported acute infections or vaccinations. Every donor was a Caucasian adult living in Nashville, Tennessee, USA. CD4+ T cells were enriched by magnetic negative selection; naive cells were then positively selected on CD45RA, and the negative fraction formed the memory subset. Blood was collected by leukapheresis, and PBMCs were isolated by Ficoll-Histopaque density gradient centrifugation and then cryopreserved in liquid nitrogen vapor phase. Analytical flow cytometry was used to check the purity and quantity of each magnetically sorted T cell population. Genomic DNA was isolated from every sorted fraction and measured by UV absorbance on a Nanodrop 2000c. General findings and caveats noted by the study authors: Incomplete sequencing was indicated by rarefaction of sorted-subset datasets, despite the large sequencing depth. Approximately 5% of naive CD4, 3.5% of naive CD8, approximately 2.2% of memory CD4, and approximately 0.4% of memory CD8 clonotypes were shared across a few donors. Larger estimated clonotype richness was generally found for naive subsets than for memory subsets. Based on pairwise subsampling, the degree of clonotype sharing among donors was expected to be affected by sequencing depth. The small number of donors limited the genetic and exposure-history diversity represented. Compared with non-shared clonotypes, the clonotypes found in all four sorted-subset donors had higher generation probabilities. Only blood was sampled, and tissue TCR repertoires likely differ from those in blood.

The V end gives up 8 bases and the J end 4 bases, leaving 12 bases in the junction not matched to a gene. CDR1 and CDR2 were assigned from the germline V gene (reference sequence) as GTSNPN and SVGIG. The CDR3 numbers 15 residues from cysteine through phenylalanine. Solely the CDR3 DNA is kept, with 45 bases framed from the first base. TCR CDR3 regions were amplified from genomic DNA by multiplex PCR using the deep immunoSEQ assay. For each cell subset, the extracted genomic DNA was distributed evenly across all wells of several immunoSEQ 96-well plates, and each plate served as one replicate. For sorted subsets, around 200 ng genomic DNA, equal to 30,000 or so T cell genomes, was loaded into each replicate PCR. The purified libraries were quantified using a Qubit 3.0 fluorometer, sized with a Bioanalyzer 2100, and then quantified again using the KAPA Library Quantification kit. Every immunoSEQ 96-well plate was sequenced on a separate single-read 150-cycle Illumina NextSeq 550 flow cell. The study's own analysis went as follows. The immunoSEQ output contained only junctional sequences without quality scores, so filtering could not match that applied to full-length reads. Sequences were annotated with PyIR, a Python wrapper for IgBLAST v1.9, and V/J genes and CDR3 were assigned using IMGT germline references. Reads were removed for weak V/J assignments (E-value above 1e-6), missing CDR3, stop codons, out-of-frame junctions, or ambiguous translated residues. V3J clonotypes were defined as sequences sharing an identical inferred V gene, J gene, and CDR3 amino acid sequence. Percentage overlap between repertoires was calculated by dividing the number of shared unique clonotypes by the size of the smaller repertoire. Repertoire richness was assessed with RTK rarefaction, the Chao1 estimator, and Recon v2.1 estimates of unobserved clonotypes. OLGA was used to compute generation probabilities for all TCRbeta clonotypes that the gDNA method yielded from a few donors. Here the immuneACCESS table is served through TCRdb, limited to in-frame sequences with V and J called. Missing clones are a known gap in these copies; in checked studies unresolved V genes cover under half, and the rest lacks a known reason. V and J calls and clone size follow that table, whereas D and trimming were derived from the DNA. The sample includes some 2,400,000 clones, with approximately 94% observed a single time. Clones ranked in the top ten supply roughly 0.13% of the sample.

The receptor comes from a man aged 18 to 29 in good health. The sample taken for sequencing was naive CD4+ T cells sorted from blood. Read against the paper, the sample's cell subset or site label means: CD45RA+ positively selected. The chain joins TRBV30 to TRBJ1-4, with TRBD1 identical over 8 junction bases. CDR3 reads: CALTRQGTGNEKLFF. The bases read TGTGCCCTTACCCGACAGGGGACAGGTAATGAAAAACTGTTTTTT. Supplemented by the reference TRBV30 and TRBJ1-4 proteins around the CDR3, the complete variable domain is SQTIHQWPATLVQPVGSPLSLECTVEGTSNPNLYWYRQAAGRGLQLLFYSVGIGQISSEVPQNLSASRPQDRQFILSSKKLLLSDSGFYLCALTRQGTGNEKLFFGSGTQLSVL.